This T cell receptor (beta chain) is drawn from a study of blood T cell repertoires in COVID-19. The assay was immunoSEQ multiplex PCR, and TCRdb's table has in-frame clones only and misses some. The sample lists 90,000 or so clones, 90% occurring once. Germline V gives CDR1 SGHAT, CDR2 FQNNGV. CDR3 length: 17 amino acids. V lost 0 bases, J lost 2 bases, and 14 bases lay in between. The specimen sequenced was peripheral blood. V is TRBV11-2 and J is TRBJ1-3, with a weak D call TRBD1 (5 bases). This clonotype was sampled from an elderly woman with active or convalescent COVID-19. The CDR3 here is CASSLDSAGLTGNTIYF. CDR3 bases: TGTGCCAGCAGCTTAGATTCAGCAGGGCTGACTGGAAACACCATATATTTT.